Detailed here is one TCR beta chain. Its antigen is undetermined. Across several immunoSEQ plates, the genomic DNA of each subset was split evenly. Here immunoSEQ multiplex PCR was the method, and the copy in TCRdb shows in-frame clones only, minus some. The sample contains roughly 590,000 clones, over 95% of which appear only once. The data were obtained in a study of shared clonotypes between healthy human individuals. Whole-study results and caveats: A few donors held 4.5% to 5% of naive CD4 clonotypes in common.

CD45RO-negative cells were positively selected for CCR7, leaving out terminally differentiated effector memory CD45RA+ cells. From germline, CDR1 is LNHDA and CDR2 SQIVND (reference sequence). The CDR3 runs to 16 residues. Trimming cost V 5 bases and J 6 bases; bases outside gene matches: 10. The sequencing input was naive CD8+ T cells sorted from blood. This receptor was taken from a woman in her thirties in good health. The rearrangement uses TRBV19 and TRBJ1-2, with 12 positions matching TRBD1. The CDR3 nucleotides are TGTGCCAGTAGTGGACACCGGGACAGGGGGCTTGATGGCTACACCTTC. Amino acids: CASSGHRDRGLDGYTF.